The clone carrying this TCR beta chain has a count of ten or more. Its antigen is undetermined. This specimen comes from a study of regulatory T cells in long-lasting Graves disease. Broader study findings: The number of shared public clonotypes was higher in persistent patients (approximately 3,000) than new patients (under 1,000). Persistent disease favored TRBV28, TRBJ1-2 and TRBJ2-5.

The sample's time point: newly diagnosed GD, antithyroid drugs for less than 3 months. The TCR library was made from RNA that had been extracted from PBMCs in TRIzol. There are 12 residues in the CDR3. Trimming removed 5 bases at V and 8 bases at J, with 12 bases between. Germline V CDR1 and CDR2: MNHNS, SASEGT. Building the TCR beta libraries relied on iRepertoire HTBI primers, and CDR3 regions underwent Arm-PCR. MiXCR, applied by TCRdb to the multiplex PCR reads, yields one record per CDR3 protein. The profile covers 200,000 to 250,000 distinct CDR3 sequences, with roughly a fifth appearing a single time and 11% to 15% taken by the ten largest.

The clonotype comes from a female donor with Graves disease. Sequenced material: peripheral blood mononuclear cells (PBMCs), taken at new diagnosis, from a patient treated with antithyroid drugs. The genes are TRBV6-1 and TRBJ1-2; no clear D. In DNA form, the CDR3 reads TGTGCCAGCAGTACGAGGGATGGCGGCTACACCTTC. Amino acid sequence: CASSTRDGGYTF.